These T cell receptor beta chains were read from a single sample in a study of shared clonotypes between healthy human individuals. The protocol was immunoSEQ multiplex PCR, while the TCRdb copy is restricted to in-frame clones and leaves out a portion. This sample has more than 2,000,000 clones, with about 92% found just once. The sample comprised naive CD4+ T cells from PBMCs. These receptors all come from a man aged 18 to 29 in good health. Some clones in this sample may be carry-over from other donors' samples. Each CDR3 is given with its conserved first and last residue. The D gene is left open where the match is weak. Size is omitted from some rows. Given values are once, few, many or a class for expanded clones.

j_call v_call cdr3_length d_call clone_size cdr3_nt cdr3_aa
TRBJ2-3 TRBV6-5 12 . . TGTGCCAGCTCAAAGGGATTCTATACGCAGTATTTT CASSKGFYTQYF
TRBJ1-6 TRBV28 15 . once TGTGCCAGCAGCCCACTTGGGGGCGTCAATTCACCCCTCCACTTT CASSPLGGVNSPLHF
TRBJ2-2 TRBV5-1 15 . . TGCGCCAGCAGCTTGGGGTGGGGTTCCACCGGGGAGCTGTTTTTT CASSLGWGSTGELFF
TRBJ2-5 TRBV5-1 13 . few TGCGCCAGCAGCTTGTATGGGGAAGAGACCCAGTACTTC CASSLYGEETQYF
TRBJ2-5 TRBV20-1 11 TRBD1 . TGCAGTGCTTACAGGGGGGAGACCCAGTACTTC CSAYRGETQYF
TRBJ2-1 TRBV2 14 . once TGTGCCAGCAGGGAAGAATTAGGTGGGAATGAGCAGTTCTTC CASREELGGNEQFF
TRBJ2-2 TRBV7-2 16 . . TGTGCCAGCAGCTTATTAGGTGTGGCGGTCACCGGGGAGCTGTTTTTT CASSLLGVAVTGELFF
TRBJ2-7 TRBV29-1 13 TRBD1 . TGCAGCGTTGAAGGGACAGGGGACTACGAGCAGTACTTC CSVEGTGDYEQYF
TRBJ1-3 TRBV7-2 12 . few TGTGCCAGCAGCTTCCCTGGAAACACCATATATTTT CASSFPGNTIYF
TRBJ2-3 TRBV5-4 14 . . TGTGCCAGCAGCTTGAAATCGAGCACAGATACGCAGTATTTT CASSLKSSTDTQYF
TRBJ1-1 TRBV6-5 14 TRBD1 . TGTGCCAGCAGCACGGGACAGATGAACACTGAAGCTTTCTTT CASSTGQMNTEAFF
TRBJ2-7 TRBV27 14 TRBD1 once TGTGCCAGCAGTTTAGGACAGGTATCGTACGAGCAGTACTTC CASSLGQVSYEQYF
TRBJ2-3 TRBV19 14 TRBD1 . TGTGCCAGTAGTACGGGACAGGTTGGAGATACGCAGTATTTT CASSTGQVGDTQYF
TRBJ2-6 TRBV4-2 19 . . TGTGCCAGCAGCCATGAGACAGGCGTCCAGAGCTCTGGGGCCAACGTCCTGACTTTC CASSHETGVQSSGANVLTF
TRBJ2-1 TRBV2 15 . . TGTGCCAGCAGTGGTAGGAGGGGCCCATACAATGAGCAGTTCTTC CASSGRRGPYNEQFF
TRBJ2-6 TRBV5-1 19 TRBD1 . TGCGCCAGCAGCTTGGATGTCTGGACAGGGAGCTCTGGGGCCAACGTCCTGACTTTC CASSLDVWTGSSGANVLTF
TRBJ2-3 TRBV29-1 13 . . TGCAGCGTCCTAAGGCCGCTCACAGATACGCAGTATTTT CSVLRPLTDTQYF
TRBJ2-5 TRBV2 15 . . TGTGCCAGCACCATGGAAGCCCTAGTAGGAGAGACCCAGTACTTC CASTMEALVGETQYF
TRBJ1-5 TRBV7-9 14 . . TGTGCCAGCAGCCCCCTAAGCGCGGATCAGCCCCAGCATTTT CASSPLSADQPQHF
TRBJ2-1 TRBV19 15 . . TGTGCCAGTAGTACTCTAGCGCCCTCCTACAATGAGCAGTTCTTC CASSTLAPSYNEQFF
TRBJ1-2 TRBV27 13 . . TGTGCCAGCAGTTTATGGGGGGCTCCTGGCTACACCTTC CASSLWGAPGYTF
TRBJ2-5 TRBV28 11 . once TGTGCCATCTCGCGCGGGGAGACCCAGTACTTC CAISRGETQYF
TRBJ1-6 TRBV28 11 . . TGTGCCAGCAGCCCAAATTCACCCCTCCACTTT CASSPNSPLHF
TRBJ1-1 TRBV6-6 13 . . TGTGCCAGCAGTTCGTTAGTGAACACTGAAGCTTTCTTT CASSSLVNTEAFF
TRBJ2-1 TRBV28 12 . . TGTGCCAGCAGTTTATTAGGGGACGGGGAGTTCTTC CASSLLGDGEFF
TRBJ2-3 TRBV7-2 14 . . TGTGCCAGCAGAAACGCGGGGCCTCCGGATACGCAGTATTTT CASRNAGPPDTQYF
TRBJ2-1 TRBV10-2 18 TRBD1 . TGCGCCAGCAGTGACGGAAGGGGACCGGGACAGAAATACAATGAGCAGTTCTTC CASSDGRGPGQKYNEQFF
TRBJ2-5 TRBV9 14 TRBD2 . TGTGCCAGCAGCGTAACTAGCGGCCAAGAGACCCAGTACTTC CASSVTSGQETQYF
TRBJ1-1 TRBV27 13 . . TGTGCCAGCAGTTGGGGTTCGGGGACTGAAGCTTTCTTT CASSWGSGTEAFF
TRBJ1-1 TRBV4-1 18 . . TGCGCCAGCAGCCAACCCCGGATGGCCGGGGGCAACAACACTGAAGCTTTCTTT CASSQPRMAGGNNTEAFF
TRBJ2-7 TRBV29-1 15 . . TGCAGCGTTGGGGGGCCTAGCGGAGACTCCTACGAGCAGTACTTC CSVGGPSGDSYEQYF
TRBJ1-4 TRBV30 11 . . TGTGCCTGGAGTGTCTCTGAAAAACTGTTTTTT CAWSVSEKLFF
TRBJ2-1 TRBV9 15 . . TGTGCCAGCAGGGCGTTGGGGAGCTCCTACAATGAGCAGTTCTTC CASRALGSSYNEQFF
TRBJ2-3 TRBV19 14 TRBD1 . TGTGCCAGTCACACAGGGGGCCCAACAGATACGCAGTATTTT CASHTGGPTDTQYF
TRBJ1-1 TRBV6-1 10 . . TGTGCCACCGAAGACACTGAAGCTTTCTTT CATEDTEAFF
TRBJ2-1 TRBV7-2 14 TRBD2 . TGTGCCAGCAGCCGTTTAGCGGGAGTAGGTGAGCAGTTCTTC CASSRLAGVGEQFF
TRBJ2-6 TRBV9 17 TRBD1 . TGTGCCAGCAGCCGCGCAATGACAGGGGAGGGGGCCAACGTCCTGACTTTC CASSRAMTGEGANVLTF
TRBJ1-1 TRBV6-4 13 . . TGTGCCAGCAGTGAAGAGGTGGGGACTGAAGCTTTCTTT CASSEEVGTEAFF
TRBJ2-3 TRBV27 14 . once TGTGCCAGCAGTCTAAGATACAGGACAGATACGCAGTATTTT CASSLRYRTDTQYF
TRBJ2-1 TRBV2 14 . . TGTGCCAGCATGGGCCGAGACTTTTACAATGAGCAGTTCTTC CASMGRDFYNEQFF
TRBJ1-5 TRBV2 16 TRBD1 . TGTGCCAGCAGTGACGTGGCAGGGGGTAGCAATCAGCCCCAGCATTTT CASSDVAGGSNQPQHF
TRBJ2-1 TRBV9 12 . . TGTGCCAGCAGCGTAGCTGGCTGGGAGCAGTTCTTC CASSVAGWEQFF
TRBJ1-1 TRBV6-5 15 . . TGTGCCAGCAGTTACTGGGCAGGGAGGGAAACTGAAGCTTTCTTT CASSYWAGRETEAFF
TRBJ2-2 TRBV30 14 . . TGTGCCTGGAGTGTACACTCGAACACCGGGGAGCTGTTTTTT CAWSVHSNTGELFF
TRBJ1-2 TRBV5-4 14 TRBD1 . TGTGCCAGCAGTCCCGGGACAGGGTTCGGTGGCTACACCTTC CASSPGTGFGGYTF
TRBJ1-2 TRBV28 14 TRBD1 . TGTGCCAGCAGTTACCGGGACAGGGCTGGCGGCTACACCTTC CASSYRDRAGGYTF
TRBJ2-7 TRBV11-1 16 TRBD1 . TGTGCCAGCAGTCAGGCGCCGGGACAGGGATACTACGAGCAGTACTTC CASSQAPGQGYYEQYF
TRBJ1-2 TRBV28 11 . . TGTGCCAGCAGTCAACTTCGGGTTAACACCTTC CASSQLRVNTF
TRBJ2-2 TRBV28 16 . . TGTGCCAGCAGATCAGACGGGGGAGTGAAGGGCGGGGAGCTGTTTTTT CASRSDGGVKGGELFF